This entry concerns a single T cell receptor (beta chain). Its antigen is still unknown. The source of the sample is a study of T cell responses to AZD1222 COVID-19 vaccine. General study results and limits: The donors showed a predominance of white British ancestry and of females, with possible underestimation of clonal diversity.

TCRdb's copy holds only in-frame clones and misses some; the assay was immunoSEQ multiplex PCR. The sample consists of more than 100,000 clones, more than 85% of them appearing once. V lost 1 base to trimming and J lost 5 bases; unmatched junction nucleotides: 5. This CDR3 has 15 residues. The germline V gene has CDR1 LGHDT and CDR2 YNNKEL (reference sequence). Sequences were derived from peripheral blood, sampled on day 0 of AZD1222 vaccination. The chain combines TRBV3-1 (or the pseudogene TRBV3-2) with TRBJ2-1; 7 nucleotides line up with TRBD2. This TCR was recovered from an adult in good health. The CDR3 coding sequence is TGTGCCAGCAGCCAAGTCCCAGCGGGAAACAATGAGCAGTTCTTC. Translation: CASSQVPAGNNEQFF.